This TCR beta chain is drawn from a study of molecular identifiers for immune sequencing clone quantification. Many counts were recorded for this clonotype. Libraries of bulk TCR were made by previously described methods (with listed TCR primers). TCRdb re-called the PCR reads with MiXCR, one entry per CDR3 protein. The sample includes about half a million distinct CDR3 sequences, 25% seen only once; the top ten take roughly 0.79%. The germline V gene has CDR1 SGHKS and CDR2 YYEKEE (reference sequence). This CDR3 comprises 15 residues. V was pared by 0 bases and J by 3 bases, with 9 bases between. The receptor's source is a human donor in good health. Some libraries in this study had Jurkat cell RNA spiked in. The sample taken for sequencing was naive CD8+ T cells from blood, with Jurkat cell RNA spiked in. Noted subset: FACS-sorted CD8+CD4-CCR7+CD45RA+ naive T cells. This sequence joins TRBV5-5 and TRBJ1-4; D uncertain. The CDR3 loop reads CASSLVWSANEKLFF. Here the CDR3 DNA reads TGTGCCAGCAGCTTGGTGTGGAGTGCTAATGAAAAACTGTTTTTT.